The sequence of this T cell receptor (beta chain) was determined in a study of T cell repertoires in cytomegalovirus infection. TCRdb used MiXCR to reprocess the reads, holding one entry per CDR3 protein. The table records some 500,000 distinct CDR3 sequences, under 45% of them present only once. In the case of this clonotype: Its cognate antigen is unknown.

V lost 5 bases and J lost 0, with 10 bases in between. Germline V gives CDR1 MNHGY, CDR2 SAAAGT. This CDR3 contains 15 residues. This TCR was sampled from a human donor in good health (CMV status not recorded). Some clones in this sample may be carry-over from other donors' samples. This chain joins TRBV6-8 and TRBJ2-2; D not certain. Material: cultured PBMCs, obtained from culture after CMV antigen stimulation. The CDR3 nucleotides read TGTGCCAGCAGTGTGTGGGATTCGAACACCGGGGAGCTGTTTTTT. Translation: CASSVWDSNTGELFF.